This entry features one T cell receptor beta chain sequence. This sample is part of a study of blood T cell repertoires in COVID-19. Background on the study: From T cells, B-cell-depleted T cells, or PBMCs came the material, which was cDNA or gDNA.

CDR3 length equals 16 residues. With 4 bases removed from V and 3 bases from J, the gap between germline ends came to 15 bases. Germline V lookup: CDR1 LNHDA, CDR2 SQIVND (reference sequence). Authors' methods: By means of reference gene primer amplification, nucleated cell counts were estimated. Assay used: immunoSEQ multiplex PCR; TCRdb lists only in-frame clones, some missing. Clone size and V and J calls were adopted from that table, with D and trimming inferred from the DNA. The sample holds roughly 200,000 clones, roughly 89% seen once. This study enrolled people aged roughly 18 to 90 from around 26 US geographic areas.

This chain joins TRBV19 and TRBJ2-2; D not resolved. Sequenced material: PBMCs or T cells enriched from blood (not recorded which). This TCR was recovered from a woman aged 40-49 years with acute COVID-19. The CDR3: CASSTLGPRDTGELFF. CDR3 sequence (DNA): TGTGCCAGTAGTACTCTCGGCCCCCGGGACACCGGGGAGCTGTTTTTT.